The 31 T cell receptor beta chains below all came from one sample that was sequenced in a study of T cell changes during pregnancy in multiple sclerosis. The repertoire was sequenced with immunoSEQ multiplex PCR; TCRdb's copy has only in-frame clones and lacks some. The data contain 60,000 or so clones, 90% of them singletons. The sample consisted of peripheral blood, taken in the second trimester of pregnancy. Receptors were obtained from a female donor in good health, enrolled as a control in a pregnancy study.

This sequence joins TRBV6-6 and TRBJ2-1; TRBD2 might be the D (5 bases). The length of the CDR3 is 15 residues. In germline, CDR1 is MNHNY, CDR2 SVGAGI (reference sequence). Between the trimmed V and J ends, which lost 2 bases and 4 bases, there was a span of 12 bases. The CDR3 region is CASSYATGKYNEQFF. The CDR3 region has the DNA TGTGCCAGCAGTTACGCGACCGGGAAATACAATGAGCAGTTCTTC.

The chain recombines TRBV5-4 with TRBJ2-3, with TRBD2 as a possible D gene (6 bases). CDR3 size: 17 residues. Germline V gene lookup returns CDR1 SGHNT and CDR2 YYREEE (reference sequence). V lost 2 bases and J lost 0, with 16 bases in between. In nucleotides, the CDR3 is TGTGCCAGCAGCTTCTTACGGGACTTTCCTAGCACAGATACGCAGTATTTT. This gives the protein CASSFLRDFPSTDTQYF.

This chain connects TRBV6-5 to TRBJ1-2; TRBD1 might be the D (5 bases). From germline, CDR1 is MNHEY and CDR2 SVGAGI. This CDR3 has 15 residues. Trimming removed 6 bases at V and 0 bases at J, with 14 bases between. The CDR3 DNA sequence: TGTGCCAGCAGGGGTGCGACAGAAGCTAACTATGGCTACACCTTC. The encoded protein is CASRGATEANYGYTF.

This clone showed up just once. The chain is built from TRBV4-1 and TRBJ2-1, with 8 bases lining up with TRBD2. CDR1 and CDR2 from the germline V gene are MGHRA and YSYEKL. The CDR3 length is 15 residues. The junction had 2 bases not matched to a gene; V was cut back by 4 bases and J by 0 bases. CDR3 nucleotide sequence: TGCGCCAGCAGCCCAGCGGGGGCCTCCTACAATGAGCAGTTCTTC. Translation gives CASSPAGASYNEQFF.

The chain uses TRBV2 and TRBJ1-1; D unclear. V shed 10 bases and J shed 6 bases, with 21 bases lying between them. This CDR3 is built from 14 residues. Germline V gives CDR1 SNHLY, CDR2 FYNNEI. The chain's CDR3 is CATIKSVALAEAFF. In DNA form, the CDR3 reads TGTGCCACCATCAAATCTGTTGCACTCGCTGAAGCTTTCTTT.

This clone was detected a few times. V usage is TRBV5-8 and J usage is TRBJ1-1; D is uncertain. The CDR3 length is 14 residues. Between the trimmed V and J ends, which lost 0 bases and 4 bases, there was a span of 10 bases. Per germline, CDR1 SGHTS and CDR2 YDEGEE. The CDR3 nucleotides are TGTGCCAGCAGCTTGGGAAAAGCGACCACTGAAGCTTTCTTT. This gives the protein CASSLGKATTEAFF. The entire variable domain, with the rest obtained from reference TRBV5-8 and TRBJ1-1, is as follows: EAGVTQSPTHLIKTRGQQATLRCSPISGHTSVYWYQQALGLGLQFLLWYDEGEERNRGNFPPRFSGRQFPNYSSELNVNALELEDSALYLCASSLGKATTEAFFGQGTRLTVV.

This chain links TRBV28 with TRBJ2-7; weak D call: TRBD1 (6 bases). CDR3 length: 17 amino acids. The V gene lost 5 bases and the J gene lost 2 bases, with 22 bases spanning the gap. Germline assignment: CDR1 MDHEN and CDR2 SYDVKM. CDR3 in amino acids: CASSPRQAHSITYEQYF. The CDR3 DNA follows: TGTGCCAGCAGTCCTCGACAGGCACACTCTATAACCTACGAGCAGTACTTC. Full variable domain (remainder filled in from reference TRBV28 and TRBJ2-7): DVKVTQSSRYLVKRTGEKVFLECVQDMDHENMFWYRQDPGLGLRLIYFSYDVKMKEKGDIPEGYSVSREKKERFSLILESASTNQTSMYLCASSPRQAHSITYEQYFGPGTRLTVT.

The chain employs TRBV5-1 and TRBJ1-1; D is uncertain. The V end lost 3 bases, the J end lost 1 base, and 10 bases lay between the germline ends. The CDR3 runs 14 residues. Germline CDR1 SGHRS, CDR2 YFSETQ. This CDR3 reads CASSSQAQNTEAFF. The CDR3 DNA sequence: TGCGCCAGCAGCTCCCAGGCCCAGAACACTGAAGCTTTCTTT.

This clone was seen just once. The rearrangement joins TRBV19 to TRBJ2-7; TRBD1 agrees at 11 bases. V was clipped by 3 bases and J by 6 bases; unmatched bases: 7. The germline V gene has CDR1 LNHDA and CDR2 SQIVND (reference sequence). The CDR3 consists of 15 residues. The CDR3 is CASSITGTGGAEQYF. CDR3 coding DNA: TGTGCCAGTAGTATCACCGGGACAGGGGGGGCCGAGCAGTACTTC.

This chain uses TRBV2 with TRBJ2-7; D remains ambiguous. The CDR3 is 11 residues long. Germline V gene lookup returns CDR1 SNHLY and CDR2 FYNNEI. The V gene lost 5 bases and the J gene lost 3 bases, with 5 bases spanning the gap. CDR3 nucleotides: TGTGCCAGCAGTCTTATCTACGAGCAGTACTTC. Its protein product is CASSLIYEQYF.

The chain carries TRBV20-1 and TRBJ2-3; D gene ambiguous. In germline, CDR1 is DFQATT, CDR2 SNEGSKA (reference sequence). V dropped 1 base and J dropped 6 bases, with 2 bases sitting between them. The CDR3 runs to 10 residues. The CDR3 loop reads CSARADTQYF. The CDR3 DNA is TGCAGTGCTAGAGCGGATACGCAGTATTTT.

The chain uses TRBV6-5 and TRBJ1-1, with D perhaps matching TRBD1 (6 bases). CDR3 size: 13 residues. Trimming pared 5 bases from V and 5 bases from J, leaving 12 bases between. Germline assignment: CDR1 MNHEY and CDR2 SVGAGI. The CDR3 DNA follows: TGTGCCAGCAGTACAGGGTGGGGGACTGAAGCTTTCTTT. Translated: CASSTGWGTEAFF.

The rearrangement links TRBV2 to TRBJ2-5, with D perhaps matching TRBD2 (5 bases). The germline gives CDR1 SNHLY, CDR2 FYNNEI. Deletions cut 6 bases from V and 5 bases from J, with 22 bases between. CDR3 length equals 16 residues. The CDR3 nucleotides read TGTGCCAGCAGCTCACGGAGGATTGGAGATAGGGAGACCCAGTACTTC. Amino acid sequence: CASSSRRIGDRETQYF.

This chain uses TRBV19 with TRBJ1-2, with 8 bases matching TRBD1. The CDR3 loop spans 16 amino acids. After removal of 2 bases from V and 7 bases from J, the junction contained 12 bases not matched to a gene. Germline assignment: CDR1 LNHDA and CDR2 SQIVND (reference sequence). The CDR3 nucleotides are TGTGCCAGTAGTATAAACCCCACAGGGGGGCACTTTGGCTACACCTTC. Translating it yields CASSINPTGGHFGYTF.

J is TRBJ2-4 and V is TRBV27, with D perhaps TRBD2 (5 bases). Germline loops: CDR1 MNHEY, CDR2 SMNVEV (reference sequence). Trimming removed 6 bases from V and 1 base from J, with 16 bases in between. The CDR3 runs to 16 residues. The CDR3 loop is CASRPLARVAKNIQYF. As DNA, the CDR3 is TGTGCCAGCAGGCCGCTAGCCCGAGTGGCCAAAAACATTCAGTACTTC.

V is TRBV28 and J is TRBJ1-5, with D perhaps TRBD1 (5 bases). CDR1 is MDHEN, CDR2 SYDVKM, per germline. This CDR3 has 13 residues. The germline V and J ends were trimmed by 6 bases and 2 bases, with 8 bases remaining between them. The CDR3 DNA reads TGTGCCAGCAGCTGGGGGGGCAATCAGCCCCAGCATTTT. It encodes CASSWGGNQPQHF.

This clone has only a few counts. The chain has TRBV19 and TRBJ1-5, with D hard to call. This CDR3 spans 15 amino acids. V dropped 1 base and J dropped 6 bases, with 13 bases sitting between them. Per the germline V gene, CDR1 is LNHDA and CDR2 is SQIVND (reference sequence). This CDR3 is CASSIAAGSVQPQHF. The CDR3 DNA reads TGTGCCAGTAGTATAGCCGCGGGGTCTGTTCAGCCCCAGCATTTT.

V usage is TRBV23-1 and J usage is TRBJ2-1; the match to TRBD2 covers 10 bases. TRBV23-1 is an ORF; its function is uncertain. V gave up 1 base and J gave up 4 bases; unmatched junction bases: 19. CDR3 size: 21 residues. The CDR3 loop reads CASSQFIDSGRCPTRYNEQFF. CDR3 nucleotides: TGCGCCAGCAGTCAATTTATCGATAGCGGGAGGTGCCCCACGAGGTACAATGAGCAGTTCTTC.

The genes are TRBV6-1 and TRBJ2-7, with TRBD1 matching over 11 bases. V lost 8 bases and J lost 7; bases outside the gene matches: 10. The CDR3 length is 14 residues. Germline V gene sequence: CDR1 MNHNS, CDR2 SASEGT. This chain's CDR3 is CASGGRTGGREQYF. The CDR3 bases are TGTGCCAGCGGGGGAAGGACAGGGGGCAGGGAGCAGTACTTC.

This chain connects TRBV7-9 to TRBJ1-2; D gene ambiguous. Trimming took off 4 bases at V and 6 bases at J, with 15 bases between the two ends. The CDR3 has 14 amino acids. The germline CDR1 and CDR2 sequences are SEHNR and FQNEAQ (reference sequence). CDR3 amino acids: CASSSQSLRDGYTF. The CDR3 DNA sequence: TGTGCCAGCAGCTCGCAAAGTCTACGGGATGGCTACACCTTC. Based on the CDR3 plus reference TRBV7-9 and TRBJ1-2, the full variable domain is DTGVSQNPRHKITKRGQNVTFRCDPISEHNRLYWYRQTLGQGPEFLTYFQNEAQLEKSRLLSDRFSAERPKGSFSTLEIQRTEQGDSAMYLCASSSQSLRDGYTFGSGTRLTVV.

The V and J genes are TRBV19 and TRBJ2-7, with 7 bases that match TRBD1. This CDR3 contains 11 residues. J gave up 3 bases and V 9 bases, and 2 bases lay outside the gene matches. Germline lookup yields CDR1 LNHDA and CDR2 SQIVND (reference sequence). The CDR3 is CASRDSYEQYF. The CDR3 DNA reads as TGTGCCAGCCGGGACAGCTACGAGCAGTACTTC.

J is TRBJ1-5 and V is TRBV5-6, with D possibly matching TRBD1 (5 bases). Germline V CDR1 and CDR2: SGHDT, YYEEEE. The CDR3 extends over 13 amino acids. V shed 5 bases and J shed 8 bases, with 14 bases lying between them. The CDR3 region is CASSSREGKPQHF. The CDR3 nucleotides are TGTGCCAGCAGTTCCAGGGAGGGGAAGCCCCAGCATTTT.

This clone was found many times. The chain links TRBV6-4 to TRBJ2-3; TRBD2 is a possible D gene (6 bases). V lost 0 bases to trimming and J lost 3 bases, with 13 bases between them. CDR3 length: 16 residues. Germline V gene lookup returns CDR1 MRHNA and CDR2 SNTAGT. The CDR3 DNA sequence: TGTGCCAGCAGTGACTCCCGAACTAGCAATACAGATACGCAGTATTTT. Translated, it gives CASSDSRTSNTDTQYF.

The rearrangement joins TRBV5-1 to TRBJ1-1; 8 nucleotides agree with TRBD1. Germline V gene sequence: CDR1 SGHRS, CDR2 YFSETQ. V shed 0 bases and J 3 bases; nucleotides not matched to a gene: 7. CDR3 length: 16 residues. CDR3 sequence (DNA): TGCGCCAGCAGCTTGGCAACCAGGGGGCCGGACACTGAAGCTTTCTTT. Protein sequence: CASSLATRGPDTEAFF.

The rearrangement joins TRBV27 to TRBJ2-7; possible D gene TRBD1, 6 bases. Germline loops: CDR1 MNHEY, CDR2 SMNVEV (reference sequence). V lost 6 bases to trimming and J lost 0 bases, with 12 bases between them. The CDR3 consists of 14 residues. CDR3 sequence reads: CASRDRKSSYEQYF. CDR3 coding DNA: TGTGCCAGCAGGGACAGAAAAAGCTCCTACGAGCAGTACTTC.

The chain combines TRBV2 with TRBJ1-5, with 8 bases identical to TRBD1. Losses at the gene ends were 8 bases for V and 6 bases for J; bases not matched to a gene: 6. This CDR3 has 13 residues. In germline, CDR1 is SNHLY, CDR2 FYNNEI. The CDR3 DNA sequence: TGTGCCAGCCACCAGGGGGCTGGTCAGCCCCAGCATTTT. Translating it yields CASHQGAGQPQHF.

The chain employs TRBV11-1 and TRBJ2-1; 8 nucleotides align to TRBD2. The CDR3 runs to 15 residues. The trim removed 5 bases at V and 8 bases at J, leaving 11 bases unmatched. CDR1 is SGHAT and CDR2 is FQDESV in the germline V gene (reference sequence). CDR3 in DNA: TGTGCCAGCAGCCCAGGACGGGGGGGCGTATATGAGCAGTTCTTC. This translates into CASSPGRGGVYEQFF.

This clone was observed a single time. This chain's CDR3 is CASSPSRGRTEAFF. CDR3 in DNA: TGTGCCAGCAGCCCAAGCCGCGGTCGGACTGAAGCTTTCTTT. The rearrangement links TRBV7-6 to TRBJ1-1; the D is unclear. Germline V lookup: CDR1 SGHVS, CDR2 FNYEAQ. V lost 5 bases and J lost 5, with 15 bases in between. The length of the CDR3 is 14 residues.

The J gene is TRBJ1-1, the V gene TRBV11-2, with a possible D match to TRBD1 (5 bases). The V gene's germline CDR1 is SGHAT and CDR2 FQNNGV. Trimming took 1 base from V and 6 from J, leaving 15 bases between them. The CDR3 runs 15 residues. Written as DNA, the CDR3 is TGTGCCAGCAGCTTAGGGGTAGGGGCGAGCGCTGAAGCTTTCTTT. As protein: CASSLGVGASAEAFF.

This clone was counted between two and nine times. The rearrangement links TRBV30 to TRBJ1-1; 7 nucleotides align to TRBD1. This CDR3 has 16 residues. The trim removed 0 bases at V and 0 bases at J, leaving 7 bases unmatched. Germline loops: CDR1 GTSNPN, CDR2 SVGIG (reference sequence). CDR3 DNA: TGTGCCTGGAGTGTCCCAGGGGGTGCCTTGAACACTGAAGCTTTCTTT. Its protein is CAWSVPGGALNTEAFF.

V and J are TRBV13 and TRBJ2-7; a possible D gene is TRBD2 (5 bases). Germline-derived CDR1 and CDR2 are PRHDT and FYEKMQ (reference sequence). The CDR3 loop spans 15 amino acids. The V end was cut by 5 bases, the J end by 2 bases, with 16 bases between. The CDR3 loop is CASSLRVSSPYEQYF. The CDR3 DNA follows: TGTGCCAGCAGCCTACGGGTCTCTAGCCCCTACGAGCAGTACTTC.